This T cell receptor (beta chain) was sequenced in a study of blood T cell repertoires in COVID-19. Study details: Some COVID-19 samples were acute and others convalescent; all came from the United States, Italy and Spain.

Original data processing: Using reference gene primer amplification, nucleated cell counts were estimated. The repertoire was sequenced with immunoSEQ multiplex PCR; TCRdb's copy has only in-frame clones and lacks some. V and J calls and clone size are given by that table; D and trimming were obtained from the DNA. The data hold approximately 100,000 clones, with 86% observed a single time. This TCR was sampled from a human donor in a cohort sampled during active COVID-19. The sample consisted of peripheral blood.

In DNA, the CDR3 is TGTGCCAGTAGTATTGGTGGGACAGGGAAGACTGAAGCTTTCTTT. As protein: CASSIGGTGKTEAFF. This rearrangement joins TRBV19 to TRBJ1-1, with 9 bases that match TRBD1. The CDR3 has 15 amino acids. V shed 3 bases and J 5 bases; nucleotides not matched to a gene: 7. Germline CDR1 reads LNHDA; CDR2 reads SQIVND (reference sequence).